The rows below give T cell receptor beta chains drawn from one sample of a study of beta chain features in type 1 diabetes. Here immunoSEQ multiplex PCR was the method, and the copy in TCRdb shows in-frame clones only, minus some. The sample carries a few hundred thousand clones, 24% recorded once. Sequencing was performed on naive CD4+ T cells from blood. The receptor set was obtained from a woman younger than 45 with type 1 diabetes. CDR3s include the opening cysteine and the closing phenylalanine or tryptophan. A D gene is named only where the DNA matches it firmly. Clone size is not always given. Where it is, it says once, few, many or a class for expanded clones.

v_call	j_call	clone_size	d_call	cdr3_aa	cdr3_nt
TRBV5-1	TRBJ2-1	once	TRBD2	CASSLQLAGGPREQFF	TGCGCCAGCAGCTTGCAACTAGCGGGAGGGCCGCGTGAGCAGTTCTTC
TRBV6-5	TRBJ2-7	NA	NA	CASTYRQRGYEQYF	TGTGCCAGCACCTACCGGCAACGGGGCTACGAGCAGTACTTC
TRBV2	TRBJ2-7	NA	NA	CASGPIDRDSEQYF	TGTGCCAGCGGACCAATTGACCGGGATAGCGAGCAGTACTTC
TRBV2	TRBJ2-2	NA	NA	CASTSDRHTGELFF	TGTGCCAGCACCTCCGACAGGCACACCGGGGAGCTGTTTTTT
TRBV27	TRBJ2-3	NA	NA	CASSLRGTDTQYF	TGTGCCAGCAGTTTACGAGGCACAGATACGCAGTATTTT
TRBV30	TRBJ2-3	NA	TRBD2	CAWRRLAGAVDTQYF	TGTGCCTGGAGAAGACTAGCGGGAGCCGTAGATACGCAGTATTTT
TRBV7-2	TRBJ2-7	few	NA	CASSTGTQDYEQYF	TGTGCCAGCAGCACCGGGACTCAGGACTACGAGCAGTACTTC
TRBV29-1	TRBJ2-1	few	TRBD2	CSVEGLPQYNEQFF	TGCAGCGTTGAGGGACTACCACAATACAATGAGCAGTTCTTC
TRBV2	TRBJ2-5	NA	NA	CASKLEETQYF	TGTGCCAGCAAACTAGAAGAGACCCAGTACTTC
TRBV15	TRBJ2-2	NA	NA	CATSPHKNTGELFF	TGTGCCACCAGCCCCCACAAGAACACCGGGGAGCTGTTTTTT
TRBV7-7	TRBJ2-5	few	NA	CASSPSEMETQYF	TGTGCTAGCAGTCCTAGCGAGATGGAGACCCAGTACTTC
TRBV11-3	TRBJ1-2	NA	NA	CASSRVGGYGYTF	TGTGCCAGCAGCCGAGTCGGAGGCTATGGCTACACCTTC
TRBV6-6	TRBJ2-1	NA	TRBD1	CASSYLTGQDYNEQFF	TGTGCCAGCAGTTACTTAACGGGACAGGACTACAATGAGCAGTTCTTC
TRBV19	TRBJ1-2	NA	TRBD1	CASSMDRLGYGYTF	TGTGCCAGTAGTATGGACAGGTTGGGGTATGGCTACACCTTC
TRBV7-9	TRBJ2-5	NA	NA	CASSLLLGRETQYF	TGTGCCAGCAGCTTATTGTTGGGCCGTGAGACCCAGTACTTC